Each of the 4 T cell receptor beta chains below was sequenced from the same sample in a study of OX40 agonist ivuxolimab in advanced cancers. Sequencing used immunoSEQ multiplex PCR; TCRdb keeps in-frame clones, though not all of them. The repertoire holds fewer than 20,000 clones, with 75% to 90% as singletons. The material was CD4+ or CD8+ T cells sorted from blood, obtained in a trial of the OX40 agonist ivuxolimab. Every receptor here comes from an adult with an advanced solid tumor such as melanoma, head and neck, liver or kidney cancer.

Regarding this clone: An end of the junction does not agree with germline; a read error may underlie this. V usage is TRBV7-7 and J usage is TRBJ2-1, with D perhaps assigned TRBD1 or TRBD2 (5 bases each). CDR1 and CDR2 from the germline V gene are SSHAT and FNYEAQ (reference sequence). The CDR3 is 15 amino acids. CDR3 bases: TGTGCTAGCAGCTTAGCGCTTGGGGCCGGGTATGAGCAGTTCTTC. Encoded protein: CASSLALGAGYEQFF. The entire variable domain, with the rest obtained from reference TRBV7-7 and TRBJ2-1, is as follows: GAGVSQSPRYKVTKRGQDVTLRCDPISSHATLYWYQQALGQGPEFLTYFNYEAQPDKSGLPSDRFSAERPEGSISTLTIQRTEQRDSAMYRCASSLALGAGYEQFFGPGTRLTVL.

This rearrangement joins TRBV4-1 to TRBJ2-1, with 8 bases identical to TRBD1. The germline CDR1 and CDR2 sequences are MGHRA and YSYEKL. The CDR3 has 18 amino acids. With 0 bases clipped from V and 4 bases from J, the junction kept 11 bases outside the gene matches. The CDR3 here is CASSQEWPGRGPYNEQFF. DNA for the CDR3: TGCGCCAGCAGCCAAGAGTGGCCCGGCAGGGGGCCATACAATGAGCAGTTCTTC.

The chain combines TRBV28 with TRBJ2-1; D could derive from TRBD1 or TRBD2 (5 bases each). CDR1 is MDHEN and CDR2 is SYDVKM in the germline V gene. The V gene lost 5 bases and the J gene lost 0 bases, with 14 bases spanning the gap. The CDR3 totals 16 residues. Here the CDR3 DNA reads TGTGCCAGCAGTCCCCTAGCAGGGAGCTCCTACAATGAGCAGTTCTTC. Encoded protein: CASSPLAGSSYNEQFF.

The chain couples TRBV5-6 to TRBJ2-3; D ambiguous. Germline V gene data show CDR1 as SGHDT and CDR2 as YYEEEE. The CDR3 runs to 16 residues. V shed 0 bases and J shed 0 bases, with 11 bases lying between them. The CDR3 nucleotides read TGTGCCAGCAGCTTGGAGGGTAGCTCTAGCACAGATACGCAGTATTTT. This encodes CASSLEGSSSTDTQYF.